The source of this T cell receptor beta chain is a study of T-cell memory formation after mild COVID-19. Across the whole study: The two donors had largely donor-specific TCR clusters.

One entry per CDR3 protein results from TCRdb running MiXCR on the 5' RACE reads. The table has roughly 120,000 distinct CDR3 sequences, about 16% seen once. Broader study findings: The appearance of some responding clones in pre-infection memory suggested that cross-reactive memory joined. Those CD4+ clones that contracted were mainly in CM and EM (CD8+ ones in EMRA). The study found balanced CD4/CD8 in clones contracting day 15 to 85 and a CD4+ lean in later expanders.

Trimming left V 4 bases short and J 0 bases short, with 6 bases between. This CDR3 has 14 residues. CDR1 MNHNS and CDR2 SASEGT come from the germline V gene. As to this clonotype: Its matching antigen is unknown.

Sequenced input: PBMCs or a T cell subset sorted from them (not recorded which). The origin of this receptor is an adult woman who had mild COVID-19 (a few samples of this study predate the infection). Cell type and time point are not known. The rearrangement links TRBV6-1 to TRBJ2-2; D is possibly TRBD1 (5 bases). CDR3 amino acids: CASSATANTGELFF. The CDR3 bases are TGTGCCAGCAGTGCGACAGCGAACACCGGGGAGCTGTTTTTT.